This T cell receptor (beta chain) was retrieved from a study of early T cells in non-severe SARS-CoV-2 infection. Study-level information: Sequencing was performed on bulk RNA from unsorted whole blood, leaving chains unpaired. General study results and limits: The matching step, a VDJdb search, favored anti-spike CD8 responses and missed private and CD4 specificities.

Germline CDR1 is SGHTA and CDR2 is FQGNSA. The V end was cut by 2 bases, the J end by 3 bases, with 12 bases between. This CDR3 region has 15 residues. Unique molecular identifiers (one per individual cDNA molecule) were attached. TCRdb called the 5' RACE reads again in MiXCR, with one record for every CDR3 protein. Of tens of thousands of distinct CDR3 sequences listed, roughly 12% are singletons. As concerns this clonotype: Antigen: not known.

V usage is TRBV7-2 and J usage is TRBJ2-3; either TRBD1 or TRBD2 may fit D (5 bases each). This clonotype was sampled from an adult who was a healthcare worker with PCR-confirmed SARS-CoV-2 infection or an uninfected control (not recorded which). Sequenced here: whole blood, sampled at baseline. The DNA of the CDR3 is TGTGCCAGCAGCTTATTTGGGGGTAGGACAGATACGCAGTATTTT. Translation gives CASSLFGGRTDTQYF.